Following are 13 T cell receptor beta chains from one sample sequenced in a study of T-cell reconstitution after alpha-beta-depleted transplantation in children. During its preparation, the TCRbeta library received unique molecular identifiers. A single record per CDR3 protein comes from TCRdb applying MiXCR to the PCR reads. The sample lists nearly 550,000 distinct CDR3 sequences; around 17% were seen once. The sample consisted of PBMCs from the stem cell graft donor, taken from the stem cell graft. Receptors were obtained from a human donor who donated a stem cell graft to a child with acute lymphoblastic leukemia.

The V and J genes are TRBV2 and TRBJ2-3; the D gene could be TRBD1 or TRBD2 (5 bases each). The CDR3 consists of 16 residues. V was pared by 11 bases and J by 2 bases, with 23 bases between. Germline V gene lookup returns CDR1 SNHLY and CDR2 FYNNEI. The CDR3 spells CAGTSADGGATDTQYF. DNA for the CDR3: TGTGCCGGAACCTCCGCGGATGGGGGAGCCACAGATACGCAGTATTTT. The full variable domain, in which reference TRBV2 and TRBJ2-3 provide the parts outside the CDR3, is EPEVTQTPSHQVTQMGQEVILRCVPISNHLYFYWYRQILGQKVEFLVSFYNNEISEKSEIFDDQFSVERPDGSNFTLKIRSTKLEDSAMYFCAGTSADGGATDTQYFGPGTRLTVL.

The chain recombines TRBV5-1 with TRBJ2-1, with D possibly being TRBD2 (5 bases). CDR1 is SGHRS and CDR2 is YFSETQ in the germline V gene. V was trimmed by 0 bases and J by 4 bases, leaving 11 bases between them. The CDR3 loop spans 15 amino acids. The CDR3 spells CASSLVITGYNEQFF. The CDR3 DNA sequence: TGCGCCAGCAGCTTGGTGATCACGGGGTACAATGAGCAGTTCTTC.

This chain uses TRBV6-1 with TRBJ2-7; 8 positions match TRBD2. The CDR3 runs 14 residues. Germline values: CDR1 MNHNS, CDR2 SASEGT. The V gene end was trimmed by 6 bases and the J gene end by 2 bases; junction bases not matched to a gene: 6. The chain's CDR3 is CASSSSGLAYEQYF. The CDR3 DNA sequence: TGTGCCAGCAGCTCTAGCGGGCTTGCCTACGAGCAGTACTTC.

The chain combines TRBV5-1 with TRBJ2-6, with 9 bases fitting TRBD1. The CDR3 is 18 amino acids. The ends lost 3 bases at V and 3 bases at J; junction bases unmatched: 10. Germline CDR1 SGHRS, CDR2 YFSETQ. The CDR3 DNA is TGCGCCAGCAGCTCAGGACAGGGGCTAGAGGATGGGGCCAACGTCCTGACTTTC. This gives the protein CASSSGQGLEDGANVLTF.

This clonotype occurred a few times. The rearrangement uses TRBV5-1 and TRBJ2-7; 7 bases line up with TRBD2. The germline V gene encodes CDR1 SGHRS and CDR2 YFSETQ. CDR3 length: 13 amino acids. The ends lost 6 bases at V and 5 bases at J; junction bases unmatched: 8. The CDR3 DNA follows: TGCGCCAGCACTGGACTAGTTTCCCACGAGCAGTACTTC. It yields the protein CASTGLVSHEQYF. The whole variable domain, filled in from reference TRBV5-1 and TRBJ2-7, reads KAGVTQTPRYLIKTRGQQVTLSCSPISGHRSVSWYQQTPGQGLQFLFEYFSETQRNKGNFPGRFSGRQFSNSRSEMNVSTLELGDSALYLCASTGLVSHEQYFGPGTRLTVT.

The chain couples TRBV2 to TRBJ2-5, with D uncertain. Germline CDR1 is SNHLY and CDR2 is FYNNEI. Trimming pared 4 bases from V and 4 bases from J, leaving 4 bases between. There are 11 residues in the CDR3. This chain's CDR3 is CASSGLETQYF. CDR3 bases: TGTGCCAGCAGTGGGTTAGAGACCCAGTACTTC.

A few counts support this clonotype. Here the CDR3 DNA reads TGTGCCAGCAGCTCAAGCCAAGGGACAGACTACGAGCAGTACTTC. This sequence encodes CASSSSQGTDYEQYF. The J gene is TRBJ2-7, the V gene TRBV7-6, with 7 bases that match TRBD1. The junction had 9 bases not matched to a gene; V was cut back by 4 bases and J by 3 bases. Per germline, CDR1 SGHVS and CDR2 FNYEAQ. This CDR3 region has 15 residues.

In regard to this clonotype: The junction departs from germline at one end; a sequencing error may be responsible. V and J are TRBV27 and TRBJ2-4; unclear D gene. CDR3 length: 8 residues. In germline, CDR1 is MNHEY, CDR2 SMNVEV (reference sequence). This CDR3 reads CASSFQVF. CDR3 coding DNA: TGTGCCAGCAGTTTTCAGGTCTTC.

This clonotype was found a few times. This chain links TRBV15 with TRBJ1-6; D is ambiguous. Germline loops: CDR1 LNHNV, CDR2 YYDKDF (reference sequence). This CDR3 has 14 amino acids. The V gene lost 0 bases and the J gene lost 7 bases, with 7 bases spanning the gap. The CDR3 DNA reads as TGTGCCACCAGCAGAGATTCTCAAAATTCACCCCTCCACTTT. Protein product: CATSRDSQNSPLHF.

The gene calls are TRBV12-3 or TRBV12-4 and TRBJ2-2, with D unclear. The germline V and J ends were trimmed by 3 bases and 4 bases, with 9 bases remaining between them. The CDR3 is 14 amino acids. Here the CDR3 reads CASSFPTSTGELFF. CDR3 bases: TGTGCCAGCAGTTTCCCTACAAGCACCGGGGAGCTGTTTTTT.

The chain is built from TRBV14 and TRBJ1-1, with D unresolved. The germline V gene encodes CDR1 SGHDN and CDR2 FVKESK. The CDR3 length is 12 residues. The ends were cut back, 6 bases at V and 6 bases at J, with 11 bases in the middle. In DNA form, the CDR3 reads TGTGCCAGCAGACTCCTCAACCCTGAAGCTTTCTTT. Translation gives CASRLLNPEAFF. The complete variable domain, with remaining parts taken from reference TRBV14 and TRBJ1-1, reads EAGVTQFPSHSVIEKGQTVTLRCDPISGHDNLYWYRRVMGKEIKFLLHFVKESKQDESGMPNNRFLAERTGGTYSTLKVQPAELEDSGVYFCASRLLNPEAFFGQGTRLTVV.

The chain links TRBV4-1 to TRBJ1-4, with D hard to call. The length of the CDR3 is 21 residues. Germline V gene sequence: CDR1 MGHRA, CDR2 YSYEKL. Trimming removed 0 bases from V and 0 bases from J, with 23 bases in between. Here the CDR3 DNA reads TGCGCCAGCAGCCAAGAAGTGCCAGGAGACTTAACCGATACAACTAATGAAAAACTGTTTTTT. Its translation: CASSQEVPGDLTDTTNEKLFF.

The chain is built from TRBV9 and TRBJ2-7; 7 bases fit TRBD2. J was trimmed by 2 bases and V by 2 bases; bases with no gene match: 4. There are 14 residues in the CDR3. Germline V gives CDR1 SGDLS, CDR2 YYNGEE. The CDR3 DNA reads as TGTGCCAGCAGCGTCTCGGGAGGCCCCTACGAGCAGTACTTC. This sequence encodes CASSVSGGPYEQYF.